A single sample gave rise to the 14 T cell receptor beta chains below, sequenced in a study of T cells in Graves' hyperthyroidism and ophthalmopathy. It was RNA transcripts that yielded the amplified TCR beta CDR3 regions. The TCR CDR3 was amplified in a first-round RT-PCR using the HTBI primer set. TCRdb passed the multiplex PCR reads through MiXCR, listing each CDR3 protein once. This table holds 500,000 to 750,000 distinct CDR3 sequences, 11% to 15% found once. Sequencing input: blood. The receptors stem from a woman aged 18-30 years with Graves' ophthalmopathy.

V gene TRBV20-1 combines with J gene TRBJ2-6; D may be TRBD2 (6 bases). Deletions cut 0 bases from V and 0 bases from J, with 9 bases between. Germline CDR1 reads DFQATT; CDR2 reads SNEGSKA (reference sequence). This CDR3 has 16 amino acids. Here the CDR3 reads CSARDGGTSGANVLTF. The DNA for the CDR3 is TGCAGTGCTAGAGATGGGGGGACCTCTGGGGCCAACGTCCTGACTTTC.

This clonotype was seen many times. The chain uses TRBV2 and TRBJ2-2; perhaps TRBD2 as D (5 bases). From germline, CDR1 is SNHLY and CDR2 FYNNEI. The CDR3 sequence is 13 residues long. V lost 2 bases, J lost 6 bases, and 7 bases lay in between. The CDR3 sequence is CASSETAAGELFF. The CDR3 nucleotides are TGTGCCAGCAGTGAAACAGCGGCCGGGGAGCTGTTTTTT.

This clonotype appeared many times. V and J are TRBV4-2 and TRBJ2-7, with D unclear. The CDR3 spans 14 residues. Trimming removed 1 base at V and 3 bases at J, with 10 bases between. Germline loops: CDR1 LGHNA, CDR2 YNFKEQ. The CDR3 protein is CASSQGVQNYEQYF. CDR3 coding DNA: TGTGCCAGCAGCCAAGGTGTCCAGAACTACGAGCAGTACTTC.

This clonotype was seen repeatedly, ten times or more. V and J are TRBV28 and TRBJ2-7; D perhaps matches TRBD1 (6 bases). V lost 3 bases and J 2 bases, leaving 20 bases between the germline ends. Looked up from germline, CDR1 is MDHEN and CDR2 is SYDVKM. The CDR3 spans 17 residues. The CDR3 loop reads CASSFLYSGTTTYEQYF. CDR3 nucleotides: TGTGCCAGCAGTTTCCTTTACTCCGGGACAACTACCTACGAGCAGTACTTC.

Many counts were recorded for this clonotype. The V call is TRBV5-6, the J call TRBJ1-1; 7 positions match TRBD1. CDR1 is SGHDT and CDR2 is YYEEEE in the germline V gene. This CDR3 region has 17 residues. V lost 3 bases and J lost 0; bases outside the gene matches: 11. The CDR3 region has the DNA TGTGCCAGCAGCTCGACAGGGATGGATCCCGTGAACACTGAAGCTTTCTTT. Protein product: CASSSTGMDPVNTEAFF.

The chain combines TRBV7-9 with TRBJ1-1, with TRBD1 identical over 7 bases. V was clipped by 5 bases and J by 7 bases; unmatched bases: 7. Germline CDR1 reads SEHNR; CDR2 reads FQNEAQ (reference sequence). The CDR3 loop spans 13 amino acids. CDR3 DNA sequence: TGTGCCAGCAGCCCGACAGGGCTAAATGAAGCTTTCTTT. Translation: CASSPTGLNEAFF.

This clonotype was seen a few times. V and J are TRBV12-3 or TRBV12-4 and TRBJ1-1, with 7 bases matching TRBD1. With V trimmed by 7 bases and J by 4 bases, 9 bases remained unmatched. This CDR3 has 14 residues. CDR3 loop: CASTIGGGSTEAFF. In DNA form, the CDR3 reads TGTGCCAGCACTATAGGGGGCGGTAGCACTGAAGCTTTCTTT.

In its sample, this clonotype was seen many times. This chain joins TRBV28 and TRBJ1-5, with TRBD1 as a possible D gene (5 bases). V lost 1 base and J lost 0, with 22 bases in between. Germline V gene lookup returns CDR1 MDHEN and CDR2 SYDVKM. There are 20 residues in the CDR3. The CDR3 coding sequence is TGTGCCAGCAGTTTATCTTGGGGCAGGAGCTCCTTTTATAGCAATCAGCCCCAGCATTTT. This sequence encodes CASSLSWGRSSFYSNQPQHF.

To note about this clonotype: A much larger clone differs by one base, so this may be a read error. This sequence joins TRBV7-9 and TRBJ2-7, with D possibly being TRBD2 (5 bases). Between the trimmed V and J ends, which lost 5 bases and 0 bases, there was a span of 14 bases. The CDR3 runs to 15 residues. Per the germline V gene, CDR1 is SEHNR and CDR2 is FQNEAQ (reference sequence). CDR3 loop: CASSASGMSSYEQYF. CDR3 bases: TGTGCCAGCAGCGCCAGCGGAATGAGCTCCTACGAGCAGTACTTC. Supplemented by reference TRBV7-9 and TRBJ2-7, the full variable domain reads DTGVSQNPRHKITKRGQNVTFRCDPISEHNRLYWYRQTLGQGPEFLTYFQNEAQLEKSRLLSDRFSAERPKGSFSTLEIQRTEQGDSAMYLCASSASGMSSYEQYFGPGTRLTVT.

This clonotype has at least ten counts. The V call is TRBV29-1, the J call TRBJ2-5, with D tentatively TRBD2 (5 bases). The germline gives CDR1 SQVTM, CDR2 ANQGSEA. CDR3 size: 12 residues. Written as DNA, the CDR3 is TGCAGTCCTCTACCCCCGGGGGAGACCCAGTACTTC. Translating gives CSPLPPGETQYF.

This clonotype was seen only a few times. V usage is TRBV5-5 and J usage is TRBJ2-7, with 7 bases that match TRBD1. CDR1 is SGHKS and CDR2 is YYEKEE in the germline V gene (reference sequence). The CDR3 loop spans 13 amino acids. Trimming took 1 base from V and 4 from J; bases not matched to a gene: 2. Here the CDR3 reads CASSLQQGYEQYF. CDR3 DNA sequence: TGTGCCAGCAGCTTGCAACAGGGGTACGAGCAGTACTTC.

This clonotype was counted ten times or more. J is TRBJ2-1 and V is TRBV10-3; TRBD2 might be the D (5 bases). The germline gives CDR1 ENHRY, CDR2 SYGVKD. This CDR3 contains 12 residues. Trimming cost V 6 bases and J 5 bases, with 8 bases left between them. The CDR3 protein is CAIRSGNNEQFF. For the CDR3, the DNA is TGTGCCATCAGAAGCGGAAACAATGAGCAGTTCTTC.

V and J are TRBV2 and TRBJ2-5; D gene unclear. V was clipped by 10 bases and J by 0 bases, with 12 bases between them. Per germline, CDR1 SNHLY and CDR2 FYNNEI. The CDR3 has 13 residues. The CDR3, as DNA: TGTGCCACCAAGGAGCGAAACCAAGAGACCCAGTACTTC. It codes for CATKERNQETQYF.

The chain's CDR3 is CASGLGHRESPLHF. Written as DNA, the CDR3 is TGTGCCAGCGGTTTAGGCCACAGGGAGTCACCCCTCCACTTT. This rearrangement joins TRBV7-9 to TRBJ1-6; weak D call: TRBD1 (6 bases). The CDR3 length is 14 residues. Germline V gene lookup returns CDR1 SEHNR and CDR2 FQNEAQ (reference sequence). Trimming shortened V by 8 bases and J by 10 bases, and 18 bases separated the two germline ends. The full variable domain, with the rest looked up from reference TRBV7-9 and TRBJ1-6, is DTGVSQNPRHKITKRGQNVTFRCDPISEHNRLYWYRQTLGQGPEFLTYFQNEAQLEKSRLLSDRFSAERPKGSFSTLEIQRTEQGDSAMYLCASGLGHRESPLHFGNGTRLTVT.